The clone carrying this T cell receptor (beta chain) was found a few times. Recovery meant two consecutive negative NP/OP PCR tests, professional clearance, or resolved symptoms. The data were obtained in a study of blood T cell repertoires in COVID-19. This table comes from immunoSEQ multiplex PCR, and its TCRdb copy is limited to in-frame clones, with some not included. The sample holds around 500,000 clones, 88% seen once. This clonotype was sampled from a woman in her 40s who had recovered from COVID-19. Sequenced input: PBMCs or T cells enriched from blood (not recorded which).

Here the CDR3 reads CASSPRGGSYNEQFF. CDR3 nucleotides: TGTGCCAGCAGCCCCAGAGGGGGCTCCTACAATGAGCAGTTCTTC. V usage is TRBV7-9 and J usage is TRBJ2-1, with TRBD1 as a possible D gene (6 bases). V was shortened by 5 bases and J by 0 bases, with 11 bases between the two germline ends. Germline V gene sequence: CDR1 SEHNR, CDR2 FQNEAQ (reference sequence). The CDR3 totals 15 residues.